One sample yielded the 29 T cell receptor beta chains listed below, sequenced in a study of T cell changes during pregnancy in multiple sclerosis. Clones were sequenced by immunoSEQ multiplex PCR, and TCRdb holds only the in-frame ones, with some missing. The table lists tens of thousands of clones, 89% of them singletons, with approximately 6.6% in the top ten. Sequenced material: CD8+ T cells from peripheral blood mononuclear cells, taken in the second trimester of pregnancy. The source is a female donor with multiple sclerosis, enrolled in a pregnancy study.

The chain has TRBV7-9 and TRBJ2-7, with unresolved D. CDR1 SEHNR and CDR2 FQNEAQ come from the germline V gene (reference sequence). Trimming shortened V by 2 bases and J by 0 bases, and 5 bases separated the two germline ends. This CDR3 contains 13 residues. CDR3 nucleotides: TGTGCCAGCAGCTTAAGCCCCTCCTACGAGCAGTACTTC. Protein product: CASSLSPSYEQYF.

The chain links TRBV7-9 to TRBJ2-7, with D possibly matching TRBD2 (6 bases). V shed 4 bases and J shed 3 bases, with 16 bases lying between them. The CDR3 extends over 15 amino acids. Germline values: CDR1 SEHNR, CDR2 FQNEAQ (reference sequence). Here the CDR3 DNA reads TGTGCCAGCAGCTCCCCTTGGGGGGAACTCTACGAGCAGTACTTC. Protein: CASSSPWGELYEQYF.

The V call is TRBV5-5, the J call TRBJ1-1, with no clear D. CDR3 length: 14 residues. Trimming took 5 bases from V and 5 from J, leaving 16 bases between them. CDR1 is SGHKS, CDR2 YYEKEE, per germline (reference sequence). This CDR3 is CASSPLDGNTEAFF. The CDR3 DNA reads as TGTGCCAGCAGTCCGTTAGATGGTAATACTGAAGCTTTCTTT.

V and J are TRBV7-9 and TRBJ2-5, with TRBD1 as a possible D gene (6 bases). Deletions cut 5 bases from V and 6 bases from J, with 13 bases between. The CDR3 runs 13 residues. Germline V gives CDR1 SEHNR, CDR2 FQNEAQ (reference sequence). CDR3 in DNA: TGTGCCAGCAGCAGTGGCAGGGGCCAGACCCAGTACTTC. Translated, it gives CASSSGRGQTQYF.

This chain links TRBV29-1 with TRBJ2-7; 8 nucleotides align to TRBD2. Trimming at V came to 5 bases and at J to 3 bases, leaving 6 bases not matched to a gene. The germline CDR1 and CDR2 sequences are SQVTM and ANQGSEA. CDR3 size: 13 residues. The CDR3 nucleotides are TGCAGCGTTCATGTAGCGGGATTCTACGAGCAGTACTTC. Residues: CSVHVAGFYEQYF.

Here the CDR3 DNA reads TGTGCCAGCAGTTGGCGGCCCTCGGGGGGAATTTACAATGAGCAGTTCTTC. It codes for CASSWRPSGGIYNEQFF. This rearrangement joins TRBV7-2 to TRBJ2-1, with 7 positions matching TRBD2. Germline assignment: CDR1 SGHTA and CDR2 FQGNSA. V dropped 6 bases and J dropped 4; count of bases not matched to a gene: 15. This CDR3 region has 17 residues.

This chain joins TRBV7-9 and TRBJ2-7; tentatively, D is TRBD2 (5 bases). This CDR3 has 13 residues. Trimming stripped 3 bases from V and 6 bases from J, with 12 bases between. Germline CDR1 reads SEHNR; CDR2 reads FQNEAQ (reference sequence). As DNA, the CDR3 is TGTGCCAGCAGCTTGGGTAGGGAGCGCGAGCAGTACTTC. Residues: CASSLGREREQYF.

The J gene is TRBJ2-1, the V gene TRBV30; tentative D call: TRBD2 (6 bases). Germline CDR1 GTSNPN, CDR2 SVGIG (reference sequence). Trimming took 4 bases from V and 8 from J, leaving 18 bases between them. There are 14 residues in the CDR3. The CDR3 reads CAWTPRGGGHEQFF. CDR3 in DNA: TGTGCCTGGACCCCTAGGGGAGGTGGGCATGAGCAGTTCTTC.

The chain carries TRBV2 and TRBJ2-3, with 7 bases identical to TRBD2. There are 16 residues in the CDR3. Unmatched junction bases numbered 14, after V lost 3 bases and J lost 8 bases. CDR1 is SNHLY and CDR2 is FYNNEI in the germline V gene. Written as DNA, the CDR3 is TGTGCCAGCAGTGAGAGGGGAGCGGGAAAGGCAGGTACGCAGTATTTT. Translated, it gives CASSERGAGKAGTQYF.

The chain recombines TRBV6-1 with TRBJ2-1, with 7 bases lining up with TRBD1. Germline V gene lookup returns CDR1 MNHNS and CDR2 SASEGT. The CDR3 length is 15 residues. V was pared by 3 bases and J by 4 bases, with 6 bases of the junction left unmatched. The CDR3 nucleotides are TGTGCCAGCAGTGATCCGGGACAGCAGTACAATGAGCAGTTCTTC. Its protein product is CASSDPGQQYNEQFF.

The rearrangement links TRBV9 to TRBJ2-5; no clear D gene. The germline V and J ends were trimmed by 0 bases and 2 bases, with 8 bases remaining between them. This CDR3 comprises 14 residues. The germline CDR1 and CDR2 sequences are SGDLS and YYNGEE. The CDR3 is CASSVGAVQETQYF. CDR3 nucleotides: TGTGCCAGCAGCGTAGGGGCAGTACAAGAGACCCAGTACTTC.

The chain carries TRBV11-2 and TRBJ2-5; D uncertain. CDR3 size: 11 residues. The V gene lost 7 bases and the J gene lost 3 bases, with 6 bases spanning the gap. The germline gives CDR1 SGHAT, CDR2 FQNNGV. The CDR3 here is CASNREETQYF. CDR3 sequence (DNA): TGTGCCAGCAACAGAGAAGAGACCCAGTACTTC.

The CDR3 nucleotides are TGCGCCAGCAGCTTGGGGACAGGGACCTACAATGAGCAGTTCTTC. Encoded protein: CASSLGTGTYNEQFF. The V gene is TRBV5-1, the J gene TRBJ2-1; 8 nucleotides agree with TRBD1. J was trimmed by 2 bases and V by 0 bases; bases with no gene match: 1. The CDR3 is made up of 15 amino acids. In germline, CDR1 is SGHRS, CDR2 YFSETQ.

J is TRBJ2-2 and V is TRBV19; D perhaps matches TRBD2 (5 bases). The CDR3 sequence is 14 residues long. The V gene lost 4 bases and the J gene lost 5 bases, with 11 bases spanning the gap. Looked up from germline, CDR1 is LNHDA and CDR2 is SQIVND (reference sequence). Here the CDR3 DNA reads TGTGCCAGTAGTAGACCGGGGAGAACCGGGGAGCTGTTTTTT. This translates into CASSRPGRTGELFF.

The rearrangement links TRBV7-6 to TRBJ1-2; 7 bases align to TRBD1. Per germline, CDR1 SGHVS and CDR2 FNYEAQ. The length of the CDR3 is 14 residues. V dropped 3 bases and J dropped 3; count of bases not matched to a gene: 4. The CDR3 nucleotides read TGTGCCAGCAGCTTCCTGGGGACAGACTATGGCTACACCTTC. It is translated as CASSFLGTDYGYTF.

The J gene is TRBJ2-1, the V gene TRBV9; D is unclear. Trimming took off 0 bases at V and 4 bases at J, with 11 bases between the two ends. The CDR3 extends over 15 amino acids. CDR1 is SGDLS, CDR2 YYNGEE, per germline. The CDR3 sequence: CASSVVGSGYNEQFF. The CDR3 coding sequence is TGTGCCAGCAGCGTAGTGGGTTCAGGATACAATGAGCAGTTCTTC. Looking up the rest from reference TRBV9 and TRBJ2-1 gives the full variable domain: DSGVTQTPKHLITATGQRVTLRCSPRSGDLSVYWYQQSLDQGLQFLIQYYNGEERAKGNILERFSAQQFPDLHSELNLSSLELGDSALYFCASSVVGSGYNEQFFGPGTRLTVL.

V usage is TRBV25-1 and J usage is TRBJ2-2; possible D gene TRBD1, 5 bases. V lost 0 bases, J lost 6 bases, and 14 bases lay in between. Germline V CDR1 and CDR2: MGHDK, SYGVNS. The CDR3 is made up of 16 amino acids. CDR3 region: CASSEYEVWGSGELFF. CDR3 DNA sequence: TGTGCCAGCAGTGAATATGAAGTCTGGGGCTCCGGGGAGCTGTTTTTT.

The chain combines TRBV30 with TRBJ2-1, with D perhaps matching TRBD1 (7 bases). V lost 3 bases and J lost 7, with 25 bases in between. In germline, CDR1 is GTSNPN, CDR2 SVGIG (reference sequence). This CDR3 has 17 residues. For the CDR3, the DNA is TGTGCCTGGAGGAGGGACTCGACAGGGACGATTAGTAATGAGCAGTTCTTC. Protein sequence: CAWRRDSTGTISNEQFF.

CDR3 coding DNA: TGCGCCAGCAGCCACCCAGGCAGCTACAATGAGCAGTTCTTC. It codes for CASSHPGSYNEQFF. The rearrangement joins TRBV4-1 to TRBJ2-1, with D unresolved. The CDR3 sequence is 14 residues long. Germline assignment: CDR1 MGHRA and CDR2 YSYEKL. V was shortened by 3 bases and J by 3 bases, with 9 bases between the two germline ends.

The V call is TRBV7-2, the J call TRBJ2-7; TRBD2 is a possible D gene (7 bases). The CDR3 runs 16 residues. Trimming removed 5 bases at V and 4 bases at J, with 21 bases between. The germline V gene has CDR1 SGHTA and CDR2 FQGNSA. The CDR3 region is CASSPAGGGGLYEQYF. The CDR3 DNA follows: TGTGCCAGCAGCCCCGCTGGGGGAGGGGGACTGTACGAGCAGTACTTC.

This rearrangement joins TRBV27 to TRBJ2-7; D is perhaps TRBD1 (7 bases). Germline-derived CDR1 and CDR2 are MNHEY and SMNVEV (reference sequence). The CDR3 is 15 residues long. Trimming stripped 6 bases from V and 6 bases from J, with 21 bases between. Written as DNA, the CDR3 is TGTGCCAGCAGGGACAGGCTAGCGTTGCCGGGCGAGCAGTACTTC. This sequence encodes CASRDRLALPGEQYF.

This chain uses TRBV6-4 with TRBJ1-1, with 9 bases aligning to TRBD1. The CDR3 contains 14 residues. Germline V gives CDR1 MRHNA, CDR2 SNTAGT. The junction had 0 bases not matched to a gene; V was cut back by 3 bases and J by 1 base. The CDR3 coding sequence is TGTGCCAGCAGTGAGGGACAGGGGAACACTGAAGCTTTCTTT. It translates to CASSEGQGNTEAFF.

The rearrangement joins TRBV7-8 to TRBJ1-5; 9 nucleotides match TRBD1. Germline values: CDR1 SGHVS, CDR2 FQNEAQ. J lost 2 bases, V lost 5 bases, and 4 bases had no gene match. This CDR3 spans 15 amino acids. CDR3 residues: CASSTGTGRNQPQHF. The CDR3, as DNA: TGTGCCAGCAGCACCGGGACAGGGCGCAATCAGCCCCAGCATTTT. The full variable domain, completed using reference TRBV7-8 and TRBJ1-5, is GAGVSQSPRYKVAKRGQDVALRCDPISGHVSLFWYQQALGQGPEFLTYFQNEAQLDKSGLPSDRFFAERPEGSVSTLKIQRTQQEDSAVYLCASSTGTGRNQPQHFGDGTRLSIL.

The rearrangement joins TRBV27 to TRBJ1-5; D call uncertain. V was shortened by 4 bases and J by 5 bases, with 12 bases between the two germline ends. The germline gives CDR1 MNHEY, CDR2 SMNVEV (reference sequence). This CDR3 spans 14 amino acids. The CDR3 region has the DNA TGTGCCAGCAGTTCCCGGGTCCCCCATCAGCCCCAGCATTTT. Its translation: CASSSRVPHQPQHF.

The chain recombines TRBV4-1 with TRBJ2-1; a possible D gene is TRBD2 (6 bases). The V and J ends lost 1 base and 4 bases respectively, with 11 bases between them. The V gene's germline CDR1 is MGHRA and CDR2 YSYEKL. The CDR3 has 15 amino acids. CDR3 protein: CASSQGLGGYNEQFF. CDR3 nucleotide sequence: TGCGCCAGCAGCCAAGGCCTCGGAGGGTACAATGAGCAGTTCTTC.

The table lists this clone with a count of one. This chain joins TRBV5-1 and TRBJ2-7; maybe TRBD1 (6 bases). The germline gives CDR1 SGHRS, CDR2 YFSETQ. With 2 bases removed from V and 0 bases from J, the gap between germline ends came to 9 bases. CDR3 length: 14 residues. In nucleotides, the CDR3 is TGCGCCAGCAGCTTCACAGGGTCCTCCTACGAGCAGTACTTC. Residues: CASSFTGSSYEQYF.

Turning to this clone: At one of its ends the junction is not consistent with the germline gene, which may arise from a read error. The V and J genes are TRBV19 and TRBJ2-4; TRBD1 matches at 9 bases. The CDR3 has 13 residues. CDR1 is LNHDA and CDR2 is SQIVND in the germline V gene (reference sequence). The CDR3 protein is CASSTREGTGSHF. DNA for the CDR3: TGTGCCAGTAGTACGAGGGAAGGGACAGGGTCCCACTTC.

V gene TRBV29-1 combines with J gene TRBJ2-7, with D perhaps matching TRBD1 (6 bases). Germline lookup yields CDR1 SQVTM and CDR2 ANQGSEA. This CDR3 has 13 amino acids. V lost 6 bases and J 5 bases, leaving 17 bases between the germline ends. The CDR3 sequence: CSVPGPGADEQYF. CDR3 DNA sequence: TGCAGCGTCCCCGGGCCAGGGGCCGACGAGCAGTACTTC.

This clone was seen only once. The rearrangement uses TRBV6-7 and TRBJ2-3; TRBD2 agrees at 9 bases. TRBV6-7 carries the ORF label, with uncertain function. V dropped 0 bases and J dropped 8; count of bases not matched to a gene: 12. This CDR3 is 17 amino acids long. The CDR3 nucleotides are TGTGCCAGCAGTTACTCGAAGTTGCGGGAGGGCCTGGGTACGCAGTATTTT. This translates into CASSYSKLREGLGTQYF.